The 28 T cell receptor beta chains presented below share a single source sample, sequenced in a study of blood T cells in healthy people across ages. Then a second PCR, running roughly 7 to 11 cycles, was carried out with a sample-barcoded 5' primer and a J-beta primer mix. TCRdb reanalysed the 5' RACE reads using MiXCR and keeps one entry per CDR3 protein. The repertoire holds 710,000 or so distinct CDR3 sequences, 32% seen once, with 15% in the top ten. Sequenced material: blood. The receptors come from a woman of 80 years or more in good health.

This clonotype was detected ten times or more. The chain employs TRBV9 and TRBJ2-1; TRBD2 matches 7 bases. J lost 9 bases, V lost 3 bases, and 12 bases had no gene match. CDR1 is SGDLS and CDR2 is YYNGEE in the germline V gene. CDR3 length: 15 amino acids. The CDR3 coding sequence is TGTGCCAGCAGCGCCCTCGGGCGGGGGATCGGTGAGCAGTTCTTC. Translating gives CASSALGRGIGEQFF.

Note on this clonotype: This may come from a read error, since a much larger clone is one base off. V gene TRBV20-1 combines with J gene TRBJ2-1, with D possibly matching TRBD1 (6 bases). Germline loops: CDR1 DFQATT, CDR2 SNEGSKA (reference sequence). Between the trimmed V and J ends, which lost 0 bases and 6 bases, there was a span of 15 bases. The CDR3 consists of 15 residues. This chain's CDR3 is CSARDPAGACNEQFF. CDR3 nucleotide sequence: TGCAGTGCTAGAGATCCGGCAGGGGCATGCAATGAGCAGTTCTTC.

In this sample, this clonotype turned up a few times. CDR3 amino acids: CSARGSGEASPLHF. Here the CDR3 DNA reads TGCAGTGCTAGAGGGTCCGGGGAGGCTTCACCCCTCCACTTT. The rearrangement joins TRBV20-1 to TRBJ1-6; no reliable D call. V was trimmed by 1 base and J by 9 bases, leaving 13 bases between them. The germline gives CDR1 DFQATT, CDR2 SNEGSKA (reference sequence). This CDR3 has 14 amino acids.

This clonotype was detected a few times. Being one base from a much bigger clone, this may be a read error. The rearrangement links TRBV7-2 to TRBJ2-1; the D gene is possibly TRBD2 (7 bases). Germline loops: CDR1 SGHTA, CDR2 FQGNSA. V was cut by 1 base and J by 6 bases, with 22 bases left in between. The CDR3 totals 18 residues. Here the CDR3 DNA reads TGTGCCAGCAGCTTAGAAGGTGCGGGGGCCCCGATATGCAATGAGCAGTTCTTC. Protein: CASSLEGAGAPICNEQFF.

In this sample, this clonotype turned up many times. V gene TRBV7-2 combines with J gene TRBJ2-3; D ambiguous. Deletions cut 6 bases from V and 0 bases from J, with 13 bases between. Germline values: CDR1 SGHTA, CDR2 FQGNSA. This CDR3 has 15 residues. The CDR3 spells CASSSQIGSTDTQYF. The CDR3, as DNA: TGTGCCAGCAGTTCCCAAATAGGGAGCACAGATACGCAGTATTTT.

The chain has TRBV20-1 and TRBJ1-1; D call uncertain. CDR1 is DFQATT and CDR2 is SNEGSKA in the germline V gene (reference sequence). V was clipped by 6 bases and J by 4 bases, with 15 bases between them. The CDR3 loop spans 13 amino acids. DNA for the CDR3: TGCAGTGCCCCCGACACCTCGGGCACTGAAGCTTTCTTT. Encoded protein: CSAPDTSGTEAFF.

In its sample, this clonotype was seen many times. The J gene is TRBJ1-2, the V gene TRBV9; perhaps TRBD1 as D (5 bases). Germline CDR1 reads SGDLS; CDR2 reads YYNGEE. The CDR3 is made up of 16 amino acids. With 4 bases removed from V and 1 base from J, the gap between germline ends came to 17 bases. The CDR3 loop reads CASSPSFGAVNYGYTF. The CDR3 region has the DNA TGTGCCAGCAGCCCATCCTTTGGGGCAGTTAACTATGGCTACACCTTC.

This clonotype showed up many times. The rearrangement uses TRBV20-1 and TRBJ2-5; 10 bases match TRBD2. J lost 5 bases, V lost 6 bases, and 15 bases had no gene match. This CDR3 is 16 amino acids long. Germline lookup yields CDR1 DFQATT and CDR2 SNEGSKA (reference sequence). Here the CDR3 DNA reads TGCAGTGCACCGCTAGCGGGGGTTACCAGGGGGGAGACCCAGTACTTC. This codes for CSAPLAGVTRGETQYF.

This clonotype showed up many times. The CDR3 is CASSPRFTPYEQYF. The CDR3 DNA is TGTGCCAGCAGCCCTAGATTTACCCCCTACGAGCAGTACTTC. This chain connects TRBV7-9 to TRBJ2-7; D unresolved. Germline lookup yields CDR1 SEHNR and CDR2 FQNEAQ (reference sequence). V was clipped by 5 bases and J by 2 bases, with 13 bases between them. This CDR3 comprises 14 residues. Filled out from reference TRBV7-9 and TRBJ2-7, the complete variable domain reads DTGVSQNPRHKITKRGQNVTFRCDPISEHNRLYWYRQTLGQGPEFLTYFQNEAQLEKSRLLSDRFSAERPKGSFSTLEIQRTEQGDSAMYLCASSPRFTPYEQYFGPGTRLTVT.

This clonotype was counted only a few times. This chain's CDR3 is CASTNINQGHKGEAFF. CDR3 coding DNA: TGTGCCAGCACCAACATAAACCAGGGTCATAAGGGTGAAGCTTTCTTT. The rearrangement links TRBV5-6 to TRBJ1-1; D perhaps matches TRBD1 (5 bases). CDR1 is SGHDT and CDR2 is YYEEEE in the germline V gene. The V end was cut by 6 bases, the J end by 7 bases, with 25 bases between. The length of the CDR3 is 16 residues.

This clonotype has ten or more counts. CDR3 sequence reads: CASSSLNVGGRDIQYF. In nucleotides, the CDR3 is TGTGCCAGCAGCTCCCTTAACGTGGGGGGCCGAGACATTCAGTACTTC. The chain recombines TRBV11-2 with TRBJ2-4, with D possibly called TRBD1 or TRBD2 (6 bases each). The CDR3 runs 16 residues. With 4 bases removed from V and 8 bases from J, the gap between germline ends came to 21 bases. CDR1 and CDR2 from the germline V gene are SGHAT and FQNNGV. The complete variable domain, with remaining parts taken from reference TRBV11-2 and TRBJ2-4, reads EAGVAQSPRYKIIEKRQSVAFWCNPISGHATLYWYQQILGQGPKLLIQFQNNGVVDDSQLPKDRFSAERLKGVDSTLKIQPAKLEDSAVYLCASSSLNVGGRDIQYFGAGTRLSVL.

This clonotype was seen ten or more times. This chain joins TRBV18 and TRBJ2-1; weak D call: TRBD2 (6 bases). The germline V gene has CDR1 KGHSH and CDR2 LQKENI. The V and J ends lost 4 bases and 2 bases respectively, with 15 bases between them. The CDR3 sequence is 16 residues long. CDR3 region: CASSRYVGEAYNEQFF. The CDR3 DNA reads TGTGCCAGCTCACGATACGTGGGGGAGGCCTACAATGAGCAGTTCTTC.

Of note for this clonotype: Since a much larger clone is just one base distant, this may be a read error. The chain uses TRBV15 and TRBJ1-2, with D perhaps TRBD1 (6 bases). The CDR3 consists of 14 residues. V lost 0 bases to trimming and J lost 8 bases, with 13 bases between them. CDR1 is LNHNV, CDR2 YYDKDF, per germline (reference sequence). DNA of the CDR3: TGTGCCACCAGCAGAGATCTACAGGGAAGAGGCTACACCTTC. Translated: CATSRDLQGRGYTF.

This clonotype was detected only a few times. This chain links TRBV4-2 with TRBJ1-2, with TRBD1 matching 7 bases. In germline, CDR1 is LGHNA, CDR2 YNFKEQ. V shed 0 bases, J shed 5 bases, and the junction held 3 bases outside the gene matches. The CDR3 contains 14 residues. CDR3 residues: CASSQDDRAYGYTF. The DNA for the CDR3 is TGTGCCAGCAGCCAAGATGACAGGGCATATGGCTACACCTTC.

The chain employs TRBV15 and TRBJ1-5; perhaps TRBD1 as D (5 bases). V gave up 0 bases and J gave up 6 bases, with 15 bases separating them. The length of the CDR3 is 16 residues. In germline, CDR1 is LNHNV, CDR2 YYDKDF (reference sequence). The CDR3 loop is CATSRDWQGGSQPQHF. The CDR3 region has the DNA TGTGCCACCAGCAGAGATTGGCAGGGTGGGAGTCAGCCCCAGCATTTT.

This clonotype has only a few counts. This chain joins TRBV20-1 and TRBJ1-5, with a weak D call TRBD1 (6 bases). V was trimmed by 3 bases and J by 5 bases, leaving 17 bases between them. The CDR3 totals 15 residues. The V gene's germline CDR1 is DFQATT and CDR2 SNEGSKA (reference sequence). CDR3 residues: CSARDERGRDQPQHF. The DNA of the CDR3 is TGCAGTGCTAGGGACGAAAGGGGGAGGGATCAGCCCCAGCATTTT.

This clonotype was seen a few times. V usage is TRBV14 and J usage is TRBJ2-1; 7 bases match TRBD1. Germline lookup yields CDR1 SGHDN and CDR2 FVKESK. The trim removed 4 bases at V and 0 bases at J, leaving 3 bases unmatched. The CDR3 spans 15 residues. Here the CDR3 DNA reads TGTGCCAGCAGCCGCAGGACAGGCTCCTACAATGAGCAGTTCTTC. Translated: CASSRRTGSYNEQFF.

A note on this clonotype: A much larger clone lies one base from this, so it may be a read error. The chain recombines TRBV6-2 or TRBV6-3 with TRBJ2-5; 9 bases are shared with TRBD1. The CDR3 spans 15 residues. V was pared by 6 bases and J by 11 bases, with 16 bases of the junction left unmatched. CDR1 and CDR2 (germline): MNHEY, SVGEGT. The chain's CDR3 is CASSPDRGAYREQYF. CDR3 in DNA: TGTGCCAGCAGCCCTGACAGGGGGGCCTACCGTGAGCAGTACTTC.

This sequence joins TRBV6-1 and TRBJ1-1; 9 nucleotides agree with TRBD1. The CDR3 is 14 amino acids. Germline CDR1 MNHNS, CDR2 SASEGT. The trim removed 6 bases at V and 1 base at J, leaving 3 bases unmatched. CDR3 DNA: TGTGCCAGCAGCGGGACAGGGACGAACACTGAAGCTTTCTTT. It translates to CASSGTGTNTEAFF.

This clonotype was seen ten or more times. This chain uses TRBV5-8 with TRBJ2-7, with D perhaps matching TRBD2 (5 bases). Germline V gene sequence: CDR1 SGHTS, CDR2 YDEGEE. The CDR3 is 13 residues long. Trimming took 4 bases from V and 7 from J, leaving 15 bases between them. The CDR3 sequence: CASSDATGEEQYF. DNA of the CDR3: TGTGCCAGCAGCGACGCTACCGGGGAAGAGCAGTACTTC.

This clonotype has ten or more counts. This chain connects TRBV28 to TRBJ2-7; the D gene is possibly TRBD1 (5 bases). This CDR3 has 15 residues. In germline, CDR1 is MDHEN, CDR2 SYDVKM. The germline V and J ends were trimmed by 6 bases and 7 bases, with 22 bases remaining between them. Here the CDR3 DNA reads TGTGCCAGCAGCTTAACATCGACAGCCCTTGGAGAGCAGTACTTC. Its protein product is CASSLTSTALGEQYF.

This clonotype was recorded many times. This sequence joins TRBV6-6 and TRBJ2-7, with unresolved D. There are 11 residues in the CDR3. In germline, CDR1 is MNHNY, CDR2 SVGAGI (reference sequence). V lost 6 bases and J 5 bases, leaving 8 bases between the germline ends. The CDR3 spells CASSPFDEQYF. In DNA, the CDR3 is TGTGCCAGCAGCCCGTTCGACGAGCAGTACTTC.

The table lists this clonotype with many counts. The chain carries TRBV10-3 and TRBJ2-7; 12 nucleotides agree with TRBD2. Germline V gene sequence: CDR1 ENHRY, CDR2 SYGVKD. The V segment lost 0 bases and the J segment 7 bases; nucleotides outside the gene matches: 4. CDR3 length equals 15 residues. CDR3 nucleotides: TGTGCCATCAGTGAGTCGACTAGCGGGGGTAGAGAGCAGTACTTC. Amino acid sequence: CAISESTSGGREQYF.

In this sample, this clonotype turned up many times. The chain couples TRBV9 to TRBJ2-7, with 9 nucleotides matching TRBD1. The CDR3 has 16 amino acids. V trimming: 3 bases; J trimming: 4 bases; junction bases outside the gene matches: 11. CDR1 and CDR2 from the germline V gene are SGDLS and YYNGEE. The chain's CDR3 is CASSEGIQGAGYEQYF. The DNA of the CDR3 is TGTGCCAGCAGCGAGGGAATACAGGGGGCAGGGTACGAGCAGTACTTC.

The table lists this clonotype with many counts. The chain carries TRBV5-1 and TRBJ2-2; the match to TRBD2 covers 7 bases. Germline-derived CDR1 and CDR2 are SGHRS and YFSETQ. V was clipped by 4 bases and J by 1 base; unmatched bases: 4. The CDR3 is 15 residues long. The CDR3 bases are TGCGCCAGCAGCGGGGGGGTTCAGAACACCGGGGAGCTGTTTTTT. Encoded protein: CASSGGVQNTGELFF.

This clonotype was counted only a few times. V usage is TRBV6-5 and J usage is TRBJ1-1; D is uncertain. The CDR3 has 13 residues. The V gene's germline CDR1 is MNHEY and CDR2 SVGAGI. V gave up 8 bases and J gave up 1 base, with 11 bases separating them. The CDR3 DNA follows: TGTGCCAGCGGGTCTACGGCGAACACTGAAGCTTTCTTT. This codes for CASGSTANTEAFF.

With regard to this clonotype: A much more abundant neighbour one base away suggests this may be a read error. V is TRBV20-1 and J is TRBJ2-7; D call uncertain. The CDR3 sequence is 15 residues long. V was pared by 5 bases and J by 7 bases, with 24 bases between. CDR1 and CDR2 from the germline V gene are DFQATT and SNEGSKA (reference sequence). Here the CDR3 reads CSAHPAFIPSNEQYF. The CDR3 nucleotides are TGCAGTGCTCACCCGGCGTTTATACCTAGTAATGAGCAGTACTTC.

The rearrangement joins TRBV6-1 to TRBJ1-4, with 9 bases matching TRBD1. The J segment lost 7 bases and the V segment lost 4 bases, leaving 7 bases of the junction unmatched. This CDR3 has 15 residues. The germline gives CDR1 MNHNS, CDR2 SASEGT. Here the CDR3 DNA reads TGTGCCAGCAGTGTGGGACAGGGATCTAGTGAAAAACTGTTTTTT. Its protein is CASSVGQGSSEKLFF.